This T cell receptor (beta chain) was identified during a study of shared clonotypes between healthy human individuals. Findings and caveats of the study: In general, naive subsets displayed greater estimated richness than memory subsets did. An expected dependence of interdonor clonotype sharing on sequencing depth was noted.

Donors were healthy HIV-negative adults without recently reported acute infections or vaccinations. Both subsets, CD45RA+ naive and CD45RA-negative memory, were split from the CD4+ cells. Assay: immunoSEQ multiplex PCR; the TCRdb copy retains only in-frame clones and omits some. The sample consists of approximately 2.3 million clones, 85% to 95% of them appearing once. As to this clone: Its antigen is currently unknown.

Germline V gene sequence: CDR1 SGDLS, CDR2 YYNGEE. Trimming cost V 3 bases and J 2 bases, with 14 bases left between them. The CDR3 runs 16 residues. The receptor was derived from a young man in good health. Some clones in this sample may be carry-over from other donors' samples. The source material was naive CD4+ T cells from PBMCs. The subset is: CD45RA+ positively selected. The chain employs TRBV9 and TRBJ2-2; D may be TRBD2 (5 bases). CDR3 coding DNA: TGTGCCAGCAGCGCAACCGTTCGGGAAAACACCGGGGAGCTGTTTTTT. It codes for CASSATVRENTGELFF. The whole variable domain, filled in from reference TRBV9 and TRBJ2-2, reads DSGVTQTPKHLITATGQRVTLRCSPRSGDLSVYWYQQSLDQGLQFLIQYYNGEERAKGNILERFSAQQFPDLHSELNLSSLELGDSALYFCASSATVRENTGELFFGEGSRLTVL.